Reported below is one TCR beta chain. Its antigen is not identified. The CDR3 is 15 amino acids. The germline V gene has CDR1 SGHTA and CDR2 FQGNSA. Trimming removed 2 bases from V and 5 bases from J, with 16 bases in between. The sample belongs to a study of beta chain features in type 1 diabetes. Sorting based on CD45RO/CCR7/CD25/CD127/CD95/CD27 separated CD4+ naive, central memory, regulatory and stem cell-like memory cells. What was sequenced were expressed TCRB transcripts, since all of the isolated RNA had been reverse transcribed. Assay used: immunoSEQ multiplex PCR; TCRdb lists only in-frame clones, some missing. The repertoire holds 350,000 to 450,000 clones, about 14% seen once, with about 0.034% in the top ten. The study, taken as a whole, reports: VDJ junctions from type 1 diabetes patients carried fewer insertions and larger deletions.

Specimen: naive CD4+ T cells from blood. This chain joins TRBV7-2 and TRBJ2-7; possible D gene TRBD2, 6 bases. The sequence came from a man between 25 and 39 years old in good health. CDR3 residues: CASSLRGAGLNEQYF. CDR3 sequence (DNA): TGTGCCAGCAGCTTACGAGGGGCGGGGTTGAACGAGCAGTACTTC.